This TCR beta chain was retrieved from a study of blood T cell repertoires in COVID-19. Across the study: The United States, Italy and Spain supplied acute and convalescent COVID-19 samples. The analysed material was cDNA or gDNA that came from T cells, B-cell-depleted T cells, or PBMCs.

Enrolment of Seattle patients took place during active infection, and they were followed longitudinally. Assay: immunoSEQ multiplex PCR; the TCRdb copy retains only in-frame clones and omits some. The table shows around 61,000 clones, with 89% occurring only once. Trimming took off 1 base at V and 6 bases at J, with 9 bases between the two ends. This CDR3 has 14 residues. CDR1 is SGHNT and CDR2 is YENEEA in the germline V gene. The gene calls are TRBV11-3 and TRBJ2-2, with a possible D match to TRBD1 (6 bases). The sequenced sample consisted of peripheral blood. This receptor was identified in an older woman with COVID-19, enrolled during active disease. This CDR3 reads CASSLAQGSGELFF. The CDR3 nucleotides are TGTGCCAGCAGCTTAGCCCAGGGGTCCGGGGAGCTGTTTTTT.